One and the same sample provided the 3 T cell receptor beta chains below, sequenced in a study of CXCR3-negative and CXCR3-positive naive CD8 T cells. Study results and caveats: The TRB CDR3s that CXCR3-positive naive cells carried were more hydrophobic than those of CXCR3-negative naive cells.

These receptors are not linked to any known antigen. Researchers prepared the TRB cDNA libraries using 5' RACE with UMI labels. TCRdb re-called the 5' RACE reads and catalogs CDR3 proteins one per entry, DNA excluded. Here the sample table reports about 120,000 distinct CDR3 sequences. The material sequenced was naive CXCR3+ CD8+ T cells from blood. Subset: CD45RO-CCR7+CD27+CD95- naive CD8+ T cells expressing CXCR3 (TNR3+). The receptors come from a human donor in good health. Some clones in this sample may be carry-over from other donors' samples.

The chain joins TRBV4-3 to TRBJ2-6; TCRdb's D gene call, TRBD2, goes unchecked for lack of DNA. The V gene's germline CDR1 is LGHNA and CDR2 YSLEER. This CDR3 comprises 16 residues. The CDR3 sequence: CASSQLEGTGANVLTF.

This chain links TRBV11-2 with TRBJ1-2. CDR3 length: 13 residues. Germline CDR1 reads SGHAT; CDR2 reads FQNNGV. The CDR3 protein is CASSGTTEYGYTF. Full variable domain (outside the CDR3, taken from reference TRBV11-2 and TRBJ1-2): EAGVAQSPRYKIIEKRQSVAFWCNPISGHATLYWYQQILGQGPKLLIQFQNNGVVDDSQLPKDRFSAERLKGVDSTLKIQPAKLEDSAVYLCASSGTTEYGYTFGSGTRLTVV.

The rearrangement joins TRBV5-1 to TRBJ2-3; TCRdb outputs TRBD2, but without DNA this stays unchecked. Germline V CDR1 and CDR2: SGHRS, YFSETQ. The CDR3 totals 15 residues. This CDR3 is CASNHRDQRTDTQYF.